This T cell receptor beta chain was recovered during a study of shared T cell receptors in the human thymus. Only in-frame clones appear in the TCRdb table, and some are missing; sequencing was by immunoSEQ multiplex PCR. The data hold about 380,000 clones, with 85% to 95% observed a single time. Sequenced input: thymocytes. This clonotype was sampled from a human donor.

CDR3 residues: CASRVRQEQETQYF. The CDR3 region has the DNA TGTGCCAGCAGGGTCAGACAGGAGCAAGAGACCCAGTACTTC. The genes are TRBV6-1 and TRBJ2-5, with D possibly TRBD1 on 6 matching bases. Germline V lookup: CDR1 MNHNS, CDR2 SASEGT. V was clipped by 6 bases and J by 2 bases, with 13 bases between them. This CDR3 region has 14 residues.